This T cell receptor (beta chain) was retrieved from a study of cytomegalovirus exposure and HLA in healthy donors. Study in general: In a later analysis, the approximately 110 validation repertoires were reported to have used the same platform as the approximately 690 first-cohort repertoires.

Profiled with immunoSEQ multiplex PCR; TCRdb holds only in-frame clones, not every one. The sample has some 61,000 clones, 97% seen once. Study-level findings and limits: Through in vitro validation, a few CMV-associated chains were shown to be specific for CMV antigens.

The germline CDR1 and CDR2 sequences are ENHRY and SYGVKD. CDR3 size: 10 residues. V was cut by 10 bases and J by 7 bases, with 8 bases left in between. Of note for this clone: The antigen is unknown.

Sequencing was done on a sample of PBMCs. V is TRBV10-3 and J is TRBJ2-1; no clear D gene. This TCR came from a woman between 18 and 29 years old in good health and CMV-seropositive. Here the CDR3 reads CATSENEQFF. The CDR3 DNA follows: TGTGCCACCTCCGAGAATGAGCAGTTCTTC.